The rows below give T cell receptor beta chains drawn from one sample of a study of regulatory T cells in long-lasting Graves disease. TCRdb re-analysed the multiplex PCR reads in MiXCR, keeping a single row per CDR3 protein. The table lists 400,000 to 500,000 distinct CDR3 sequences, roughly 23% of them singletons. The sample in question was peripheral blood mononuclear cells (PBMCs), obtained when the disease was refractory, from a patient treated with antithyroid drugs. The receptors come from a female donor with Graves disease. Each CDR3 is given with its conserved first and last residue. A D gene is named only where the DNA matches it firmly. Only some rows state a clone size, as once, few, many or a class for expanded clones.

clone_size j_call v_call d_call cdr3_nt cdr3_aa
many TRBJ2-5 TRBV7-8 TRBD1 TGTGCCAGCAGCAGACTACAGGGGCAGCAGACCCAGTACTTC CASSRLQGQQTQYF
. TRBJ1-5 TRBV16 TRBD1 TGTGCCAGCAGCCGCAGTGCCCCTTCCGGGACAGGGTACCATCAGCCCCAGCATTTT CASSRSAPSGTGYHQPQHF
many TRBJ2-7 TRBV3-1 . TGTGCCAGCAGCCAATTTAGGACCTACGAGCAGTACTTC CASSQFRTYEQYF
. TRBJ2-1 TRBV20-1 . TGCAGTGCTAGAGCGGCGGGATCAATATACAATGAGCAGTTCTTC CSARAAGSIYNEQFF
. TRBJ2-2 TRBV11-2 . TGTGCCAGCAGCCAAGAGGCGTCCTCGAACACCGGGGAGCTGTTTTTT CASSQEASSNTGELFF
many TRBJ2-5 TRBV7-3 . TGTGCCAGCAGCTTAACAGCAAGCGAGACCCAGTACTTC CASSLTASETQYF
few TRBJ2-5 TRBV14 TRBD2 TGTGCCAGCAGCCAAGATCCGTGGCGGGAGGGGAAGGTGACCCAGTACTTC CASSQDPWREGKVTQYF
many TRBJ2-1 TRBV7-3 . TGTGCCAGCAGCTCCCCAGGGAATGAGCAGTTCTTC CASSSPGNEQFF
few TRBJ2-3 TRBV28 TRBD2 TGTGCCAGCAGTCCCCCCCCGGGGGGGCCTTATAGCACAGATACGCAGTATTTT CASSPPPGGPYSTDTQYF
many TRBJ2-2 TRBV28 . TGTGCCAGCAGTCCCCGGGGGCGGTCGGGCACCGGGGAGCTGTTTTTT CASSPRGRSGTGELFF
few TRBJ2-7 TRBV4-1 TRBD1 TGCGCCAGCAGCGAGGACAGGGGGCTCTCCTACGAGCAGTACTTC CASSEDRGLSYEQYF
. TRBJ1-1 TRBV19 . TGTGCCAGTAGTATCATTGGGCCGCAGGGTATCACTGAAGCTTTCTTT CASSIIGPQGITEAFF
many TRBJ2-7 TRBV6-5 TRBD2 TGTGCCAGCAGTTACTCAGCGGGAGGACCCGAGCAGTACTTC CASSYSAGGPEQYF